This T cell receptor (beta chain) is from a study of cytomegalovirus exposure and HLA in healthy donors. The CDR3 contains 14 residues. Germline values: CDR1 MNHEY, CDR2 SMNVEV (reference sequence). V dropped 5 bases and J dropped 0 bases, with 11 bases sitting between them. PCR employed 60 Vbeta and 13 Jbeta primers. Using immunoSEQ multiplex PCR, the repertoire was profiled, and TCRdb retains in-frame clones only, with some absent. There are just over 200,000 clones in the sample; roughly three quarters occur only once, and about 1.7% lies in the top ten. The genes are TRBV27 and TRBJ2-7; D gene uncertain. This clonotype was obtained from a man in his fifties or sixties in good health and CMV-seronegative. Sequenced input: PBMCs. The DNA of the CDR3 is TGTGCCAGCAGTAAAAACCCCAGCTCCTACGAGCAGTACTTC. It yields the protein CASSKNPSSYEQYF.